This T cell receptor beta chain is drawn from a study of blood T cell repertoires in COVID-19. Per germline, CDR1 MNHEY and CDR2 SMNVEV (reference sequence). V lost 5 bases, J lost 8 bases, and 10 bases stayed unmatched. The CDR3 loop spans 14 amino acids. Here immunoSEQ multiplex PCR was the method, and the copy in TCRdb shows in-frame clones only, minus some. The sample shows about 240,000 clones, roughly 86% of them seen only once. The rearrangement uses TRBV27 and TRBJ1-2; TRBD1 aligns across 8 bases. The sequence was collected from a man older than 75 with acute or convalescent COVID-19. Sequencing was done on a sample of peripheral blood. DNA for the CDR3: TGTGCCAGCAGTGATCTCCAGGGGGCGGGGGGCTACACCTTC. It encodes CASSDLQGAGGYTF.